These T cell receptor beta chains were read from a single sample in a study of control samples from healthy donors and cancer patients. The repertoire was sequenced with immunoSEQ multiplex PCR; TCRdb's copy has only in-frame clones and lacks some. The data contain some 150,000 clones, roughly 95% of them seen just once; the ten biggest clones take up 0.85% to 1.3%. The source material was blood. The receptors here all came from a woman in her 30s in good health. The CDR3 runs from the conserved cysteine through the conserved F or W. The D gene is left open where the match is weak.

CDR3,DNA,V,D,J
CASSWTGLNTEAFF,TGTGCCAGCAGCTGGACAGGGTTGAACACTGAAGCTTTCTTT,TRBV6-5,TRBD1,TRBJ1-1